One T cell receptor beta chain is described in this entry. TCRdb keeps only in-frame clones here, not all; method: immunoSEQ multiplex PCR. The table lists hundreds of thousands of clones, 95% of them singletons. This entry is derived from a study of shared clonotypes between healthy human individuals. CD45RO-negative, CCR7-selected cells formed the naive CD8 fraction, which excluded terminally differentiated effector memory CD45RA+ cells. This clonotype originated in a woman younger than 45 in good health. The sequenced sample consisted of naive CD8+ T cells sorted from blood.

In nucleotides, the CDR3 is TGTGCCAGCAGTGTACTAGCTGCCAACACCGGGGAGCTGTTTTTT. It translates to CASSVLAANTGELFF. V is TRBV27 and J is TRBJ2-2; possible D gene TRBD2, 6 bases. Germline CDR1 reads MNHEY; CDR2 reads SMNVEV (reference sequence). The CDR3 extends over 15 amino acids. The germline V and J ends were trimmed by 5 bases and 2 bases, with 12 bases remaining between them.